The next 25 T cell receptor beta chains were all read from a single sample in a study of T-cell memory formation after mild COVID-19. Using its own MiXCR run on the 5' RACE reads, TCRdb lists one record per CDR3 protein. The sample contains tens of thousands of distinct CDR3 sequences, 16% of which appear only once. Specimen: PBMCs or a T cell subset sorted from them (not recorded which). The receptors derive from an adult woman who had mild COVID-19 (a few samples of this study predate the infection). Cell type and time point are not known.

This clonotype occurred many times. V gene TRBV5-1 combines with J gene TRBJ2-1; 13 bases align to TRBD2. This CDR3 spans 14 amino acids. V lost 4 bases and J lost 5; bases outside the gene matches: 0. Germline CDR1 and CDR2: SGHRS and YFSETQ. CDR3 DNA: TGCGCCAGCAGCGGGACTAGCGGGAACAATGAGCAGTTCTTC. Protein product: CASSGTSGNNEQFF.

This clonotype came up many times. The genes are TRBV20-1 and TRBJ2-1; TRBD2 aligns across 7 bases. The CDR3 runs to 17 residues. Germline V gives CDR1 DFQATT, CDR2 SNEGSKA (reference sequence). The J segment lost 4 bases and the V segment lost 0 bases, leaving 12 bases of the junction unmatched. The chain's CDR3 is CSAREASGRSIYNEQFF. The CDR3 bases are TGCAGTGCTAGAGAGGCTAGCGGACGCTCAATATACAATGAGCAGTTCTTC.

The V and J genes are TRBV24-1 and TRBJ2-3; unclear D gene. This CDR3 is built from 15 residues. Germline V gives CDR1 KGHDR, CDR2 SFDVKD. V gave up 3 bases and J gave up 3 bases, with 12 bases separating them. The CDR3 DNA reads TGTGCCACCAGTGATCCCGCGGAGCCGACAGATACGCAGTATTTT. Translating gives CATSDPAEPTDTQYF.

The chain combines TRBV11-2 with TRBJ2-3, with D possibly being TRBD2 (6 bases). From germline, CDR1 is SGHAT and CDR2 FQNNGV. Trimming pared 3 bases from V and 5 bases from J, leaving 12 bases between. The CDR3 has 14 amino acids. The CDR3 is CASSFPGVGDTQYF. In nucleotides, the CDR3 is TGTGCCAGCAGCTTCCCGGGAGTGGGAGATACGCAGTATTTT.

This clonotype has a handful of counts. This chain connects TRBV6-2 or TRBV6-3 to TRBJ2-7; D is uncertain. Germline CDR1 MNHEY, CDR2 SVGEGT. The length of the CDR3 is 14 residues. Trimming took off 0 bases at V and 2 bases at J, with 8 bases between the two ends. CDR3 residues: CASSYSTPTYEQYF. CDR3 in DNA: TGTGCCAGCAGTTACTCGACTCCTACCTACGAGCAGTACTTC.

The chain recombines TRBV29-1 with TRBJ2-1; D unresolved. CDR1 is SQVTM and CDR2 is ANQGSEA in the germline V gene. Between the trimmed V and J ends, which lost 3 bases and 6 bases, there was a span of 12 bases. The CDR3 is made up of 13 amino acids. As DNA, the CDR3 is TGCAGCGTTGATGGGCTGCGATTCAATGAGCAGTTCTTC. Its translation: CSVDGLRFNEQFF.

This chain joins TRBV12-3 or TRBV12-4 and TRBJ2-5; D unclear. This CDR3 has 15 amino acids. The ends were cut back, 4 bases at V and 0 bases at J, with 12 bases in the middle. The CDR3 reads CASSSPGHYQETQYF. The CDR3 DNA reads TGTGCCAGCAGTTCACCGGGCCACTACCAAGAGACCCAGTACTTC.

In its sample, this clonotype was seen a few times. Here the CDR3 DNA reads TGTGCCAGCAGCTTGATGGGGGCCGACGAGCAGTACTTC. Its translation: CASSLMGADEQYF. The J gene is TRBJ2-7, the V gene TRBV7-3; TRBD1 might be the D (6 bases). The CDR3 contains 13 residues. CDR1 is SGHTA and CDR2 is FQGTGA in the germline V gene. V was shortened by 3 bases and J by 5 bases, with 11 bases between the two germline ends.

This rearrangement joins TRBV7-6 to TRBJ2-2, with 11 bases lining up with TRBD2. V lost 1 base to trimming and J lost 3 bases; unmatched junction nucleotides: 10. Germline-derived CDR1 and CDR2 are SGHVS and FNYEAQ. The CDR3 runs to 19 residues. The CDR3 loop reads CASSLGLAGGPSYTGELFF. For the CDR3, the DNA is TGTGCCAGCAGCTTAGGGTTAGCGGGGGGGCCTTCGTACACCGGGGAGCTGTTTTTT.

There are a few counts of this clonotype. This chain connects TRBV7-9 to TRBJ2-7; weak D call: TRBD2 (6 bases). Trimming cost V 4 bases and J 7 bases, with 14 bases left between them. Germline V gene lookup returns CDR1 SEHNR and CDR2 FQNEAQ (reference sequence). The CDR3 runs 13 residues. CDR3 bases: TGTGCCAGCAGCTCCCCGGGAGAGCGAGAGCAGTACTTC. Residues: CASSSPGEREQYF. Full variable domain (remainder filled in from reference TRBV7-9 and TRBJ2-7): DTGVSQNPRHKITKRGQNVTFRCDPISEHNRLYWYRQTLGQGPEFLTYFQNEAQLEKSRLLSDRFSAERPKGSFSTLEIQRTEQGDSAMYLCASSSPGEREQYFGPGTRLTVT.

This clonotype was observed a few times. The V gene is TRBV20-1, the J gene TRBJ2-7, with no clear D. This CDR3 contains 13 residues. In germline, CDR1 is DFQATT, CDR2 SNEGSKA (reference sequence). The ends were cut back, 3 bases at V and 0 bases at J, with 9 bases in the middle. The CDR3 reads CSARELSSYEQYF. DNA for the CDR3: TGCAGTGCTAGGGAGCTTAGCTCCTACGAGCAGTACTTC.

The chain combines TRBV5-5 with TRBJ2-1; TRBD2 matches 9 bases. J was trimmed by 4 bases and V by 3 bases; bases with no gene match: 8. The CDR3 covers 16 residues. Germline CDR1 SGHKS, CDR2 YYEKEE (reference sequence). In nucleotides, the CDR3 is TGTGCCAGCAGCTCGGAGGAGCGGGAGGCTTACAATGAGCAGTTCTTC. This encodes CASSSEEREAYNEQFF. Looking up the rest from reference TRBV5-5 and TRBJ2-1 gives the full variable domain: DAGVTQSPTHLIKTRGQQVTLRCSPISGHKSVSWYQQVLGQGPQFIFQYYEKEERGRGNFPDRFSARQFPNYSSELNVNALLLGDSALYLCASSSEEREAYNEQFFGPGTRLTVL.

This clonotype was recorded a few times. The chain uses TRBV29-1 and TRBJ2-7, with a possible D match to TRBD2 (5 bases). V dropped 3 bases and J dropped 0 bases, with 18 bases sitting between them. This CDR3 contains 16 residues. Germline V gene data show CDR1 as SQVTM and CDR2 as ANQGSEA. CDR3 DNA sequence: TGCAGCGTTGAGGAGGATGGTGAACCGAGCTCCTACGAGCAGTACTTC. It codes for CSVEEDGEPSSYEQYF.

The CDR3 region has the DNA TGTGCCTCCACGAGAGGGAATGAGCAGTTCTTC. Its translation is CASTRGNEQFF. The chain carries TRBV12-3 or TRBV12-4 and TRBJ2-1, with D possibly being TRBD2 (5 bases). Between the trimmed V and J ends, which lost 11 bases and 7 bases, there was a span of 12 bases. The CDR3 loop spans 11 amino acids.

This clonotype has only a few counts. This chain links TRBV29-1 with TRBJ2-1; D possibly matches TRBD1 or TRBD2 (5 bases each). In germline, CDR1 is SQVTM, CDR2 ANQGSEA. Trimming pared 2 bases from V and 8 bases from J, leaving 16 bases between. This CDR3 has 14 residues. The CDR3 protein is CSVELPRGSDEQFF. The DNA for the CDR3 is TGCAGCGTTGAACTTCCGAGGGGCTCGGATGAGCAGTTCTTC.

CDR3: CAISDESFEQYF. Written as DNA, the CDR3 is TGTGCCATCAGTGACGAGAGTTTCGAGCAGTACTTC. The gene calls are TRBV10-3 and TRBJ2-7; D remains ambiguous. The germline V and J ends were trimmed by 3 bases and 6 bases, with 9 bases remaining between them. Germline V gene sequence: CDR1 ENHRY, CDR2 SYGVKD. The CDR3 is made up of 12 amino acids.

The chain recombines TRBV6-2 or TRBV6-3 with TRBJ2-7, with 7 positions matching TRBD1. This CDR3 is 15 amino acids long. Per germline, CDR1 MNHEY and CDR2 SVGEGT. The V gene end was trimmed by 2 bases and the J gene end by 4 bases; junction bases not matched to a gene: 8. The CDR3 here is CASSYGQGELYEQYF. DNA of the CDR3: TGTGCCAGCAGTTACGGGCAGGGGGAACTGTACGAGCAGTACTTC.

The gene calls are TRBV18 and TRBJ2-7, with D perhaps matching TRBD2 (6 bases). CDR3 length equals 17 residues. Per germline, CDR1 KGHSH and CDR2 LQKENI. Trimming took 6 bases from V and 1 from J, leaving 22 bases between them. This chain's CDR3 is CASSGRGAEGLSYEQYF. In nucleotides, the CDR3 is TGTGCCAGCTCGGGACGAGGGGCAGAGGGACTTTCCTACGAGCAGTACTTC. Using reference TRBV18 and TRBJ2-7 for the parts outside the CDR3, the full variable domain is NAGVMQNPRHLVRRRGQEARLRCSPMKGHSHVYWYRQLPEEGLKFMVYLQKENIIDESGMPKERFSAEFPKEGPSILRIQQVVRGDSAAYFCASSGRGAEGLSYEQYFGPGTRLTVT.

CDR3 in amino acids: CATSNGEGLVEQFF. The CDR3 coding sequence is TGTGCCACCAGCAATGGGGAGGGTCTAGTGGAGCAGTTCTTC. The chain recombines TRBV15 with TRBJ2-1; 7 bases match TRBD2. In germline, CDR1 is LNHNV, CDR2 YYDKDF (reference sequence). CDR3 length: 14 residues. V gave up 4 bases and J gave up 10 bases; unmatched junction bases: 10.

In its sample, this clonotype was seen a few times. J is TRBJ1-2 and V is TRBV27; 7 nucleotides agree with TRBD1. Germline values: CDR1 MNHEY, CDR2 SMNVEV (reference sequence). With 7 bases clipped from V and 6 bases from J, the junction kept 17 bases outside the gene matches. The CDR3 consists of 16 residues. The DNA of the CDR3 is TGTGCCAGCACTCAATCCGGTGTGACAGGGCCGGATGGCTACACCTTC. It is translated as CASTQSGVTGPDGYTF.

This clonotype was seen more than once but under ten times. The J gene is TRBJ2-7, the V gene TRBV12-3 or TRBV12-4; unclear D gene. Trimming pared 6 bases from V and 4 bases from J, leaving 7 bases between. The CDR3 covers 11 residues. CDR3 sequence (DNA): TGTGCCAGCAGCGCAGGATACGAGCAGTACTTC. Translating gives CASSAGYEQYF.

CDR3 loop: CATSETGGDEQYF. In nucleotides, the CDR3 is TGTGCCACCAGTGAAACAGGGGGCGACGAGCAGTACTTC. V usage is TRBV24-1 and J usage is TRBJ2-7, with TRBD1 matching 9 bases. The CDR3 loop spans 13 amino acids. Germline assignment: CDR1 KGHDR and CDR2 SFDVKD. With 4 bases clipped from V and 5 bases from J, the junction kept 2 bases outside the gene matches.

This clonotype has just a few counts. This chain joins TRBV20-1 and TRBJ2-1, with 8 positions matching TRBD2. The CDR3 runs 16 residues. The V segment lost 0 bases and the J segment 8 bases; nucleotides outside the gene matches: 12. The V gene's germline CDR1 is DFQATT and CDR2 SNEGSKA (reference sequence). In nucleotides, the CDR3 is TGCAGTGCTAGAGATCTCAGCGGGAGTTCCTGGGATGAGCAGTTCTTC. Protein: CSARDLSGSSWDEQFF.

The rearrangement uses TRBV24-1 and TRBJ1-1; weak D call: TRBD1 (5 bases). The CDR3 consists of 15 residues. The V gene's germline CDR1 is KGHDR and CDR2 SFDVKD. Trimming shortened V by 3 bases and J by 1 base, and 11 bases separated the two germline ends. CDR3 sequence (DNA): TGTGCCACCAGTGATCCCCAGGGCGGGAACACTGAAGCTTTCTTT. Translating gives CATSDPQGGNTEAFF.

This clonotype was detected only a few times. This sequence joins TRBV12-3 or TRBV12-4 and TRBJ1-1; no clear D. The germline V and J ends were trimmed by 5 bases and 7 bases, with 8 bases remaining between them. The CDR3 length is 11 residues. This chain's CDR3 is CASSLGGEAFF. The DNA of the CDR3 is TGTGCCAGCAGTCTCGGAGGTGAAGCTTTCTTT.